Detailed here is one TCR beta chain. Its antigen is not identified. The entry originates in a study of cytomegalovirus exposure and HLA in healthy donors. The study, taken as a whole, reports: A missense DCLRE1C variant was associated with V- and J-gene trimming of TCR beta chains in a later analysis, and an independent cohort replicated the association. Earlier analysis looked at TCR beta V segments, and most were productive about 87% or about 30% of the time. A few V segments could not be told apart, such as TRBV6-2 and TRBV6-3, and were left out.

The CDR3 runs to 13 residues. V lost 4 bases, J lost 10 bases, and 7 bases stayed unmatched. The germline gives CDR1 MDHEN, CDR2 SYDVKM. The PCR contained 60 Vbeta and 13 Jbeta primers. Generated by immunoSEQ multiplex PCR, the TCRdb table keeps only in-frame clones and is missing some. This sample has under 150,000 clones; around 77% occur once, and the top ten carry 0.94%. The V and J genes are TRBV28 and TRBJ2-3; 8 bases agree with TRBD2. The sequence came from a woman aged 55-69 years in good health and CMV-seronegative. Sequences were obtained from PBMCs. This CDR3 reads CASSSSGREAQYF. The DNA of the CDR3 is TGTGCCAGCAGTTCCTCCGGGCGGGAGGCGCAGTATTTT.